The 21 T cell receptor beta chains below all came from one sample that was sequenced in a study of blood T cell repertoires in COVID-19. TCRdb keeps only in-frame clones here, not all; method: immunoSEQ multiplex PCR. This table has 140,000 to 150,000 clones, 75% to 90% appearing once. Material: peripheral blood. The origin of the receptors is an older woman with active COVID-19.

CDR3 in DNA: TGTGCCAGCAGGTTAGCAGAGAACACTGAAGCTTTCTTT. It translates to CASRLAENTEAFF. The chain employs TRBV7-3 and TRBJ1-1; D not resolved. The V end lost 6 bases, the J end lost 1 base, and 9 bases lay between the germline ends. Germline CDR1 SGHTA, CDR2 FQGTGA. The CDR3 covers 13 residues.

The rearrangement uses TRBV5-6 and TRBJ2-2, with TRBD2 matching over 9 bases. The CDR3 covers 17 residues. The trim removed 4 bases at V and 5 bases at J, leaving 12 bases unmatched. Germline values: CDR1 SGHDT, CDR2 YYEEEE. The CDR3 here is CASSRGLAGRGTGELFF. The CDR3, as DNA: TGTGCCAGCAGCAGGGGACTAGCCGGGAGGGGAACCGGGGAGCTGTTTTTT.

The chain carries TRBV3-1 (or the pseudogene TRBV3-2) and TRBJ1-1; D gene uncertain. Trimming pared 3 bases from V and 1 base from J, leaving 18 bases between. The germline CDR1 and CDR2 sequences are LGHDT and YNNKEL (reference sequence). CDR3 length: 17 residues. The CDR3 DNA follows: TGTGCCAGCAGCCAGTTAACCTGGGTAAGCGGGAACACTGAAGCTTTCTTT. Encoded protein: CASSQLTWVSGNTEAFF.

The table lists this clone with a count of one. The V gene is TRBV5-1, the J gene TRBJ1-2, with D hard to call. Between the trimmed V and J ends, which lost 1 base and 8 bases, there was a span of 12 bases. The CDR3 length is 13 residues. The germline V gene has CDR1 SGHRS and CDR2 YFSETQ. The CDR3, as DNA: TGCGCCAGCAGCTTGCCACAGCCCATGGGCTACACCTTC. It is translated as CASSLPQPMGYTF.

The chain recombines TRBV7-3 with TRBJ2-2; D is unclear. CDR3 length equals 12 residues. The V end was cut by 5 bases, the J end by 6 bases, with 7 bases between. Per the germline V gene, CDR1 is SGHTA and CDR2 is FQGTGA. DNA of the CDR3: TGTGCCAGCAGCCAAAGCGCCGGGGAGCTGTTTTTT. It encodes CASSQSAGELFF.

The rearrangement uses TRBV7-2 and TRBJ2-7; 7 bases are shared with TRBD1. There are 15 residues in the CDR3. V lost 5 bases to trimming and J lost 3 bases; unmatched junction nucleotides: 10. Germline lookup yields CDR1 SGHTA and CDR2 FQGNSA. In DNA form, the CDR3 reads TGTGCCAGCAGCCGGGTGGCAGGGGGAGACTACGAGCAGTACTTC. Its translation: CASSRVAGGDYEQYF.

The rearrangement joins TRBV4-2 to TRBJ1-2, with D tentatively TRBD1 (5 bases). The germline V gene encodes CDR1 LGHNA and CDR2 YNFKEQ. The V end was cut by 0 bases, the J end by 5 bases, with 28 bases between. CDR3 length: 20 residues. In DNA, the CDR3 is TGTGCCAGCAGCCAAGATCTGGGACTGCTGGGGTTCCGACTCTTTTATGGCTACACCTTC. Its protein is CASSQDLGLLGFRLFYGYTF.

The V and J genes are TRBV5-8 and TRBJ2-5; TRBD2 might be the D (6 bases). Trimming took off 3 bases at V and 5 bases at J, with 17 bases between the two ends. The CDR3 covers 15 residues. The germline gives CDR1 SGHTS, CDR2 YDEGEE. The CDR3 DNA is TGTGCCAGCAGCTCCTTAGCGGACCCCCGGGAGACCCAGTACTTC. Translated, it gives CASSSLADPRETQYF.

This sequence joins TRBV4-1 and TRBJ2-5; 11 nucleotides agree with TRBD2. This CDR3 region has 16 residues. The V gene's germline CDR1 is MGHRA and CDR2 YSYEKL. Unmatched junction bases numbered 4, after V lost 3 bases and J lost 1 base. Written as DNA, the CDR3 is TGCGCCAGCAGCCACCTAGGACTAGCGGGCCAAGAGACCCAGTACTTC. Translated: CASSHLGLAGQETQYF.

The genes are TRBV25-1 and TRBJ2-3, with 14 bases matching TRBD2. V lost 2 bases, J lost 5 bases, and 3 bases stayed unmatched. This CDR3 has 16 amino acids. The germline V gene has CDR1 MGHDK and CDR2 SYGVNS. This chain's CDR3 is CASSEPGTSGRDTQYF. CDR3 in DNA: TGTGCCAGCAGTGAACCCGGGACTAGCGGGAGAGATACGCAGTATTTT.

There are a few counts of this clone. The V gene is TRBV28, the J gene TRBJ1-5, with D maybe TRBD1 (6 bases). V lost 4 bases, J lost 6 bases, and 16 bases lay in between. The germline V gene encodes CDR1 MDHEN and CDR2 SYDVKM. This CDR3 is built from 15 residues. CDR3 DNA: TGTGCCAGCAGTTGGGACACTTCAGGACGTCAGCCCCAGCATTTT. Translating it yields CASSWDTSGRQPQHF.

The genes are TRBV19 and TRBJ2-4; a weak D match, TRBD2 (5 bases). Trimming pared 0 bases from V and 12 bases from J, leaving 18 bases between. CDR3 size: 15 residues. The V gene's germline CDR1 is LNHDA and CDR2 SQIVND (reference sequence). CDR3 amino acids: CASSIDEVGGQPQYF. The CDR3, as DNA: TGTGCCAGTAGTATAGATGAAGTAGGAGGCCAGCCTCAGTACTTC.

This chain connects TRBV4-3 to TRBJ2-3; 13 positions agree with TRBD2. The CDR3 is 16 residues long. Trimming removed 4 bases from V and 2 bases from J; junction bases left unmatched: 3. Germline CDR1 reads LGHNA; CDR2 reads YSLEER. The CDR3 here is CASSPGTSGNTDTQYF. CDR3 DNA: TGCGCCAGCAGCCCAGGGACTAGCGGGAACACAGATACGCAGTATTTT.

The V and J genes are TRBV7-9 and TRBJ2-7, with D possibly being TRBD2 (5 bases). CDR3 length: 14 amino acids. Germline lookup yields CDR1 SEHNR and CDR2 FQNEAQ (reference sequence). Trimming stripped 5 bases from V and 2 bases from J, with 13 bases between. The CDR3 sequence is CASSAGTATYEQYF. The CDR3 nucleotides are TGTGCCAGCAGCGCGGGTACAGCAACCTACGAGCAGTACTTC. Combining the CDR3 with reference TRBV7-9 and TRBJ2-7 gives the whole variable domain DTGVSQNPRHKITKRGQNVTFRCDPISEHNRLYWYRQTLGQGPEFLTYFQNEAQLEKSRLLSDRFSAERPKGSFSTLEIQRTEQGDSAMYLCASSAGTATYEQYFGPGTRLTVT.

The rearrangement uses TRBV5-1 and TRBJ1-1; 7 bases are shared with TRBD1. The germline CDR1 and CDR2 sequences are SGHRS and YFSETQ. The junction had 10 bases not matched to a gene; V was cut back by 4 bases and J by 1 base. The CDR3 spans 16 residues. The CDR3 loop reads CASSPGGGGSNTEAFF. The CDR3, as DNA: TGCGCCAGCAGCCCCGGAGGGGGCGGCTCGAACACTGAAGCTTTCTTT.

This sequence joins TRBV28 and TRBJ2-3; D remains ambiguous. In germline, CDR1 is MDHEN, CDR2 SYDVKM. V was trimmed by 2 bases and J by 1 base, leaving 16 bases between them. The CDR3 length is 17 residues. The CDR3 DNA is TGTGCCAGCAGTTTAATCGGATTAGCATCCCGCACAGATACGCAGTATTTT. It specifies CASSLIGLASRTDTQYF. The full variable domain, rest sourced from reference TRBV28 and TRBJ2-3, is DVKVTQSSRYLVKRTGEKVFLECVQDMDHENMFWYRQDPGLGLRLIYFSYDVKMKEKGDIPEGYSVSREKKERFSLILESASTNQTSMYLCASSLIGLASRTDTQYFGPGTRLTVL.

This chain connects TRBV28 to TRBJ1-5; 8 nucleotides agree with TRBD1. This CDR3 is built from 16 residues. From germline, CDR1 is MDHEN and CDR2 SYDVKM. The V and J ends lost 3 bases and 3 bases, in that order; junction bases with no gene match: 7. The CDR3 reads CASSLYGQGANQPQHF. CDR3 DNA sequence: TGTGCCAGCAGTTTGTACGGACAGGGCGCCAATCAGCCCCAGCATTTT.

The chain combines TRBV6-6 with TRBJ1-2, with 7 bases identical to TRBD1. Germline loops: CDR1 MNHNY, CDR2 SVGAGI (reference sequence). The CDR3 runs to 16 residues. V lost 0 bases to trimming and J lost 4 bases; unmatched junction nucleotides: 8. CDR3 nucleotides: TGTGCCAGCAGTTACTCAGGGGGCAGTCTGAGCTATGGCTACACCTTC. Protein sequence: CASSYSGGSLSYGYTF.

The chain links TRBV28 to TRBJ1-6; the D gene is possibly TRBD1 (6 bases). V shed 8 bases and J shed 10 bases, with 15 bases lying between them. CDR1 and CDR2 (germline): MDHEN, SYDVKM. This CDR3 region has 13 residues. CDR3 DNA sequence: TGTGCCAGCTCGAAACAGGGCTTATCACCCCTCCACTTT. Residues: CASSKQGLSPLHF.

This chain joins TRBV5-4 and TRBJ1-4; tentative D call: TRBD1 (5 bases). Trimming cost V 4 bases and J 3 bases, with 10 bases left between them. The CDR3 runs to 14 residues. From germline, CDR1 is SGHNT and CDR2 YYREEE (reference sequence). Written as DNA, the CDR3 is TGTGCCAGCAGCCGGGAGGGACCTAATGAAAAACTGTTTTTT. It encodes CASSREGPNEKLFF.

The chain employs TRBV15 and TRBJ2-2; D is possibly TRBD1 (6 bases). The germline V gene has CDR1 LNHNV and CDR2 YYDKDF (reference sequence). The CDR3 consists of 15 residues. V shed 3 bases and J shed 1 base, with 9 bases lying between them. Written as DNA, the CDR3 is TGTGCCACCAGCAGGAGGGACAAGAACACCGGGGAGCTGTTTTTT. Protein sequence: CATSRRDKNTGELFF.